This is a list of T cell receptor beta chains from one sample in a study of a mutant IDH1 vaccine in newly diagnosed glioma. Assay used: immunoSEQ multiplex PCR; TCRdb lists only in-frame clones, some missing. The sample lists about 36,000 clones; under 90% were seen once. Their antigen targets remain unknown. The sequencing used peripheral blood mononuclear cells (PBMCs), collected from a glioma patient whose treatment included an IDH1 peptide vaccine. The receptors here all came from a woman aged 30 to 39 with glioma. Some clones in this sample may be carry-over from other donors' samples. Both conserved end residues are part of each CDR3. D genes are given only for firm matches. Clone size is stated in some rows and not others, as once, few, many or a class when expanded.

j_call d_call clone_size v_call cdr3_aa cdr3_nt
TRBJ2-2 - - TRBV19 CASSSGAWVTGELFF TGTGCCAGTAGTTCCGGGGCTTGGGTTACCGGGGAGCTGTTTTTT
TRBJ2-7 - - TRBV2 CAITGLDSYEQYF TGTGCCATTACGGGACTTGACTCCTACGAGCAGTACTTC
TRBJ2-7 TRBD2 few TRBV9 CASSPGGEYEQYF TGTGCCAGCAGCCCGGGGGGGGAATACGAGCAGTACTTC
TRBJ1-1 - - TRBV6-5 CASSYSDSNTEAFF TGTGCCAGCAGTTACTCGGACTCGAACACTGAAGCTTTCTTT
TRBJ1-3 - once TRBV19 CASDRGNTIYF TGTGCCAGCGACAGGGGAAACACCATATATTTT
TRBJ1-2 TRBD1 - TRBV11-2 CASSSKQGGGYTF TGTGCCAGCAGCTCTAAACAGGGGGGTGGCTACACCTTC
TRBJ1-6 TRBD1 - TRBV9 CASSAGTGPSPLHF TGTGCCAGCAGCGCCGGGACAGGGCCATCACCCCTCCACTTT
TRBJ2-3 TRBD1 - TRBV6-1 CASSHRQGSTDTQYF TGTGCCAGCAGTCATCGACAGGGGAGCACAGATACGCAGTATTTT
TRBJ1-2 - - TRBV2 CASSVQGKDYGYTF TGTGCCAGCAGTGTCCAGGGAAAGGACTATGGCTACACCTTC
TRBJ2-1 TRBD2 - TRBV4-1 CASSQGGLAGGRDEQFF TGCGCCAGCAGCCAAGGGGGCCTAGCGGGAGGTAGGGATGAGCAGTTCTTC
TRBJ2-2 TRBD2 - TRBV7-2 CASSMRASGKTGELFF TGTGCCAGCAGCATGCGAGCTAGCGGGAAAACCGGGGAGCTGTTTTTT
TRBJ1-1 - few TRBV30 CARRPAGVGTEAFF TGTGCTCGGAGACCGGCAGGGGTTGGCACTGAAGCTTTCTTT
TRBJ1-1 - - TRBV5-4 CASSPDQWDTEAFF TGTGCCAGCAGCCCGGACCAGTGGGACACTGAAGCTTTCTTT
TRBJ1-2 TRBD1 - TRBV7-9 CASSLAAGGNGYTF TGTGCCAGCAGCTTAGCGGCAGGGGGCAATGGCTACACCTTC
TRBJ1-5 - - TRBV6-1 CASSEARGQWTKAGNQPQHF TGTGCCAGCAGTGAAGCGCGAGGACAGTGGACGAAGGCGGGAAATCAGCCCCAGCATTTT
TRBJ2-1 TRBD2 - TRBV10-2 CASSFSGRAAPRQFF TGCGCCAGCAGCTTCAGCGGGAGGGCCGCTCCGAGGCAGTTCTTC
TRBJ1-3 - - TRBV19 CASSIRSTGYTIYF TGTGCCAGTAGTATAAGGTCCACCGGCTACACCATATATTTT
TRBJ2-3 TRBD1 - TRBV4-1 CASSSHRGSRTDTQYF TGCGCCAGCAGCTCTCACAGGGGGAGTCGTACAGATACGCAGTATTTT
TRBJ2-5 - once TRBV14 CASSQVGLQETQYF TGTGCCAGCAGCCAAGTGGGGCTTCAAGAGACCCAGTACTTC
TRBJ2-7 - - TRBV6-1 CAIPRGTSSYEQYF TGTGCCATCCCTCGGGGGACAAGCAGCTACGAGCAGTACTTC
TRBJ2-1 TRBD2 - TRBV19 CASTGLARNEQFF TGTGCCAGTACCGGACTAGCGAGGAATGAGCAGTTCTTC
TRBJ2-3 - - TRBV25-1 CASSESAGGTATDTQYF TGTGCCAGCAGTGAAAGTGCTGGCGGGACTGCCACAGATACGCAGTATTTT
TRBJ2-2 TRBD2 - TRBV16 CASSLTSGSFGELFF TGTGCCAGCAGCCTGACTAGCGGGTCCTTCGGGGAGCTGTTTTTT
TRBJ1-1 - - TRBV6-1 CASSVMGDIEAFF TGTGCCAGCAGTGTGATGGGGGACATTGAAGCTTTCTTT
TRBJ2-2 - - TRBV5-4 CASSVSGELFF TGTGCCAGCAGCGTGTCCGGGGAGCTGTTTTTT
TRBJ2-7 - - TRBV30 CAWSPHRDEQYF TGTGCCTGGAGTCCTCACAGGGACGAGCAGTACTTC
TRBJ2-3 TRBD2 - TRBV11-2 CATSVGGWTSGLSPDTQYF TGTGCCACTTCGGTAGGAGGGTGGACTAGCGGATTATCACCAGATACGCAGTATTTT
TRBJ2-7 TRBD2 - TRBV27 CASSLRRLAGAYEQYF TGTGCCAGCAGTCTTCGGAGACTAGCGGGAGCCTACGAGCAGTACTTC
TRBJ2-1 TRBD1 - TRBV4-1 CASSQETGDDEQFF TGCGCCAGCAGCCAAGAGACAGGGGACGATGAGCAGTTCTTC
TRBJ1-3 TRBD1 - TRBV23-1 CASSHPYGTGLLGNTIYF TGCGCCAGCAGTCATCCTTACGGGACAGGGTTGTTGGGAAACACCATATATTTT
TRBJ2-3 - - TRBV6-1 CASSETGITDTQYF TGTGCCAGCAGTGAGACCGGTATCACAGATACGCAGTATTTT
TRBJ1-2 - - TRBV9 CASSSGSAGYTF TGTGCCAGCAGCTCCGGGTCAGCGGGCTACACCTTC
TRBJ1-1 TRBD1 - TRBV5-1 CASSSIQGVGYRDTEAFF TGCGCCAGCAGCTCTATACAGGGGGTAGGGTATAGGGACACTGAAGCTTTCTTT
TRBJ2-4 - - TRBV4-1 CASSHRLDSAKNIQYF TGCGCCAGCAGCCATCGCTTGGACAGTGCCAAAAACATTCAGTACTTC
TRBJ1-2 TRBD1 - TRBV29-1 CSVIGQGALRGGYTF TGCAGCGTAATCGGACAGGGGGCGCTCCGCGGTGGCTACACCTTC
TRBJ1-1 - - TRBV19 CASSDRDMDTEAFF TGTGCCAGTAGCGACCGCGATATGGACACTGAAGCTTTCTTT
TRBJ2-7 - medium-sized TRBV11-2 CASSSAGAGSTYEQYF TGTGCCAGCAGCTCGGCCGGGGCAGGGTCTACCTACGAGCAGTACTTC
TRBJ2-1 TRBD2 - TRBV19 CASSSGLAGRYNEQFF TGTGCCAGTAGCTCGGGACTAGCGGGGCGCTACAATGAGCAGTTCTTC
TRBJ2-5 - - TRBV6-6 CASSQDWTETQYF TGTGCCAGCAGTCAGGACTGGACGGAGACCCAGTACTTC
TRBJ2-2 TRBD1 - TRBV19 CASTGRGQGNTGELFF TGTGCCAGTACGGGTCGGGGACAGGGGAACACCGGGGAGCTGTTTTTT
TRBJ2-5 TRBD1 - TRBV9 CASSAGTGLMETQYF TGTGCCAGCAGCGCAGGGACAGGGCTCATGGAGACCCAGTACTTC
TRBJ1-1 - few TRBV4-1 CASSAYSFMNTEAFF TGCGCCAGCAGCGCCTACAGCTTCATGAACACTGAAGCTTTCTTT
TRBJ2-7 - - TRBV14 CASSQVTGLPFYEQYF TGTGCCAGCAGCCAAGTTACAGGGCTCCCTTTCTACGAGCAGTACTTC
TRBJ2-7 TRBD1 once TRBV19 CASSIGTGSYEQYF TGTGCCAGTAGTATTGGGACAGGGTCATACGAGCAGTACTTC
TRBJ2-7 - - TRBV4-1 CASSQIAVGPEQYF TGCGCCAGCAGCCAAATAGCAGTTGGTCCCGAGCAGTACTTC
TRBJ1-3 TRBD1 once TRBV19 CASMGQGANGNTIYF TGTGCCAGTATGGGACAGGGGGCGAATGGAAACACCATATATTTT
TRBJ2-7 - once TRBV9 CASSLQSHSYEQYF TGTGCCAGCAGTCTCCAAAGTCACTCCTACGAGCAGTACTTC
TRBJ1-1 TRBD1 few TRBV5-1 CASSPRTGLGTEAFF TGCGCCAGCAGCCCGAGGACAGGGTTGGGCACTGAAGCTTTCTTT
TRBJ2-4 - - TRBV15 CATSRDLGGAKNIQYF TGTGCCACCAGCAGAGATCTTGGGGGAGCCAAAAACATTCAGTACTTC